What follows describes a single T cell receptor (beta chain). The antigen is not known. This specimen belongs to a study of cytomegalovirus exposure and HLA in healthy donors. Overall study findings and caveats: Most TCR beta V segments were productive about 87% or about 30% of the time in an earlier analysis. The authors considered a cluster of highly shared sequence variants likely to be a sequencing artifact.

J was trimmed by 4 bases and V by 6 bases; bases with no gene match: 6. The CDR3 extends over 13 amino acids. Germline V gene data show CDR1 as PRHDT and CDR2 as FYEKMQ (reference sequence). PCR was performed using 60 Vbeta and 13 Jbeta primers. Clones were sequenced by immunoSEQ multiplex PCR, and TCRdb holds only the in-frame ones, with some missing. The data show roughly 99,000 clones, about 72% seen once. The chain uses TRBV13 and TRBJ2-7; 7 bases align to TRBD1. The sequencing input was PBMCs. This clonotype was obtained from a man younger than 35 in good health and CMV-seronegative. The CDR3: CASSQGVQYEQYF. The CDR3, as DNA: TGTGCCAGCAGTCAGGGGGTCCAATACGAGCAGTACTTC. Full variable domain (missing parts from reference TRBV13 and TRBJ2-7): AAGVIQSPRHLIKEKRETATLKCYPIPRHDTVYWYQQGPGQDPQFLISFYEKMQSDKGSIPDRFSAQQFSDYHSELNMSSLELGDSALYFCASSQGVQYEQYFGPGTRLTVT.